This T cell receptor beta chain was found in a study of blood T cells in healthy people across ages. Findings and caveats of the study: Estimates of diversity drawn from one million T cells were considered underestimates. Across the age range, TCR beta diversity per million T cells fell in a roughly linear way.

A J-beta primer mix and a sample-barcoded 5' primer were used in a second PCR of about 7 to 12 cycles. TCRdb reanalysed the 5' RACE reads using MiXCR and keeps one entry per CDR3 protein. The repertoire includes approximately 690,000 distinct CDR3 sequences, approximately 50% of them detected once, and about two fifths sits in the top ten. Remarks on this clonotype: The antigen remains unidentified. The junction differs from germline at one of its ends, possibly a read error.

Samples had at least 6 million PBMCs isolated from them. This CDR3 comprises 14 residues. Germline V CDR1 and CDR2: KGHSH, LQKENI. The chain recombines TRBV18 with TRBJ2-1; 8 nucleotides agree with TRBD2. The receptor was isolated from a man in his fifties or sixties in good health. Sequencing was carried out using blood. CDR3: CVSSRTEEAGAGFF. The CDR3 nucleotides are TGTGTCAGCTCACGGACAGAGGAAGCGGGGGCTGGGTTCTTC.